This TCR beta chain stems from a study of CD8+CD57+ T cells in acquired aplastic anemia. Overall study: The mean DNA yield obtained from sorted CD4+ and CD8+ cells came to approximately 3 ug.

This CDR3 spans 15 amino acids. Germline-derived CDR1 and CDR2 are DFQATT and SNEGSKA (reference sequence). Trimming took off 6 bases at V and 7 bases at J, with 22 bases between the two ends. Turning to this clonotype: Its antigen is not identified.

CDR3 and TCR beta VDJ profiling relied on a genomic DNA template. A single record per CDR3 protein comes from TCRdb applying MiXCR to the reads. Seen here are some 200,000 distinct CDR3 sequences, around 47% observed once, and the top ten hold over 7.5%. Patients who underwent sequencing had shown CD8+CD57+ cell expansion by flow cytometry. In all patients, the disease was severe acquired aplastic anemia. Overall study findings and caveats: Patients were compared with controls for CD8+ Simpson's diversity, and no significant difference emerged.

The chain has TRBV20-1 and TRBJ2-1; D tentatively fits TRBD1 or TRBD2 (5 bases each). Sequenced: sorted CD4+, CD8+, or CD8+CD57+ T cells (not recorded which) from PBMCs. This TCR was sampled from a human donor with aplastic anemia. The CDR3 region is CSATARDGHRNEQFF. The CDR3 DNA reads as TGCAGTGCCACGGCCCGGGACGGCCACAGGAATGAGCAGTTCTTC.